This T cell receptor (beta chain) was obtained from a study of blood T cell repertoires in COVID-19. For the study at large: Acute and convalescent COVID-19 specimens originated in the United States, Italy and Spain. PBMCs, B-cell-depleted T cells, or T cells were the source of the cDNA or gDNA that made up the material.

Measured with immunoSEQ multiplex PCR; TCRdb has only the in-frame clones, and not every one. The sample carries some 190,000 clones, roughly nine tenths recorded once. Ages ranged from about 18 to 100 years, with residence in fewer than 25 US areas. This TCR came from a woman aged 40-49 years with acute COVID-19. The specimen sequenced was PBMCs or T cells enriched from blood (not recorded which).

As DNA, the CDR3 is TGTGCCAGCAGCACCCGAGCGGGGGGGCCGGGGGATACGCAGTATTTT. It yields the protein CASSTRAGGPGDTQYF. The rearrangement joins TRBV7-2 to TRBJ2-3, with 10 bases that match TRBD2. The ends lost 5 bases at V and 6 bases at J; junction bases unmatched: 11. Germline CDR1 reads SGHTA; CDR2 reads FQGNSA. The CDR3 sequence is 16 residues long. Full variable domain (outside the CDR3, taken from reference TRBV7-2 and TRBJ2-3): GAGVSQSPSNKVTEKGKDVELRCDPISGHTALYWYRQSLGQGLEFLIYFQGNSAPDKSGLPSDRFSAERTGGSVSTLTIQRTQQEDSAVYLCASSTRAGGPGDTQYFGPGTRLTVL.